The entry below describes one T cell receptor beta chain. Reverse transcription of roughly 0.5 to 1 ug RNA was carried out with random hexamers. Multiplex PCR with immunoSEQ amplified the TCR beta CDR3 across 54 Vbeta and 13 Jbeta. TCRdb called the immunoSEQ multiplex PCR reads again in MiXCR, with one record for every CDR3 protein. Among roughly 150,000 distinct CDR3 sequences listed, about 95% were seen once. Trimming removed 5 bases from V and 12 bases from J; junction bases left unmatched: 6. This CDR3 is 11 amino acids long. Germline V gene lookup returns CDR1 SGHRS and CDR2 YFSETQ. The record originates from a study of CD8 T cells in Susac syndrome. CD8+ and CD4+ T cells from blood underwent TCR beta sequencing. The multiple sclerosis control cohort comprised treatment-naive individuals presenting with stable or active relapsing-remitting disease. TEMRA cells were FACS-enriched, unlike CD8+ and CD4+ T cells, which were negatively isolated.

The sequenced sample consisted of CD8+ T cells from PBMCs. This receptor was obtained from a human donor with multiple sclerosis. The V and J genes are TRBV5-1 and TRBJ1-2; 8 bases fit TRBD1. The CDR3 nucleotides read TGCGCCAGCAGGATGGGACAGGAAAACACCTTC. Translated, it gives CASRMGQENTF.